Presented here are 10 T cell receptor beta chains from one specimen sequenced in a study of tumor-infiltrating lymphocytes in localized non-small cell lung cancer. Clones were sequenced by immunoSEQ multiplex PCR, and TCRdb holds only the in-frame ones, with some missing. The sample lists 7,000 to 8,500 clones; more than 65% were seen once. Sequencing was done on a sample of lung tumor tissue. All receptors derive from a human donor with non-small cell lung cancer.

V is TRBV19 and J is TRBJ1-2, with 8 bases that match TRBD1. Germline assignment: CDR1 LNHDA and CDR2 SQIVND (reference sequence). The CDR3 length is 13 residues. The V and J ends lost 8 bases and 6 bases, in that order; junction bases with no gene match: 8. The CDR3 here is CASRPRTGHGYTF. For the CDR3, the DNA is TGTGCCAGTCGCCCTAGGACAGGGCATGGCTACACCTTC.

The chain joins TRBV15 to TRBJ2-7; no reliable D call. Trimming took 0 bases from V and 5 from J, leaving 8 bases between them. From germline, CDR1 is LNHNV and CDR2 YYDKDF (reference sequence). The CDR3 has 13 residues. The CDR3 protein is CATSRDVADEQYF. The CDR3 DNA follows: TGTGCCACCAGCAGAGATGTCGCGGACGAGCAGTACTTC. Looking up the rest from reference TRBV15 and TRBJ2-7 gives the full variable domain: DAMVIQNPRYQVTQFGKPVTLSCSQTLNHNVMYWYQQKSSQAPKLLFHYYDKDFNNEADTPDNFQSRRPNTSFCFLDIRSPGLGDTAMYLCATSRDVADEQYFGPGTRLTVT.

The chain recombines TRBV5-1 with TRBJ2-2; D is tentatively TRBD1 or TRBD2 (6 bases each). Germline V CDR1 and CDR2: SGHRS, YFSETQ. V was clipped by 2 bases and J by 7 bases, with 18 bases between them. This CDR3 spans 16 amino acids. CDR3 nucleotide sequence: TGCGCCAGCAGCTTCTACGGGAGCGGCAGGGGCGGGGAGCTGTTTTTT. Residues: CASSFYGSGRGGELFF. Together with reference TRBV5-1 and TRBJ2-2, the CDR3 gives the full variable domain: KAGVTQTPRYLIKTRGQQVTLSCSPISGHRSVSWYQQTPGQGLQFLFEYFSETQRNKGNFPGRFSGRQFSNSRSEMNVSTLELGDSALYLCASSFYGSGRGGELFFGEGSRLTVL.

The CDR3 DNA follows: TGTGCCAGCAGCGCCCCCACTCTCGACAGTACAGATACGCAGTATTTT. Its protein is CASSAPTLDSTDTQYF. The chain couples TRBV9 to TRBJ2-3, with D possibly being TRBD1 (5 bases). This CDR3 is built from 16 residues. Germline lookup yields CDR1 SGDLS and CDR2 YYNGEE. Trimming stripped 3 bases from V and 3 bases from J, with 17 bases between.

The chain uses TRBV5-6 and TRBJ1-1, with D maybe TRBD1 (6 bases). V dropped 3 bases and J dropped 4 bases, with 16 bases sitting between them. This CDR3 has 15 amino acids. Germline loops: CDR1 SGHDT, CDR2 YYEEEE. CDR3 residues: CASSWKVTGGTEAFF. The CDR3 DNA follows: TGTGCCAGCAGCTGGAAGGTGACAGGAGGCACTGAAGCTTTCTTT.

CDR3 DNA sequence: TGTGCCTGGAGCGGGACTAGTAGTACTGAGCAGTTCTTC. It specifies CAWSGTSSTEQFF. This rearrangement joins TRBV30 to TRBJ2-1; 8 bases match TRBD2. Looked up from germline, CDR1 is GTSNPN and CDR2 is SVGIG (reference sequence). The CDR3 totals 13 residues. J gave up 9 bases and V 3 bases, and 7 bases lay outside the gene matches.

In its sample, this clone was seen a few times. The CDR3 nucleotides are TGTGCCAGCAGCCAAGTTGACAGATACTACGAGCAGTACTTC. This encodes CASSQVDRYYEQYF. The chain is built from TRBV14 and TRBJ2-7; maybe TRBD1 (5 bases). V lost 1 base, J lost 3 bases, and 10 bases lay in between. The CDR3 totals 14 residues. Per the germline V gene, CDR1 is SGHDN and CDR2 is FVKESK.

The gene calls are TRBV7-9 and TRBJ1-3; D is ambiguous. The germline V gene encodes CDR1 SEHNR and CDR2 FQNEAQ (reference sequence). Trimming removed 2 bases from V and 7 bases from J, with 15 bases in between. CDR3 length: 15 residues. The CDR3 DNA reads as TGTGCCAGCAGCTTACAAGGCGCCGTCGGCAACACCATATATTTT. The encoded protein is CASSLQGAVGNTIYF. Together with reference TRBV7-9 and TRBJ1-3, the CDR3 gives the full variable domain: DTGVSQNPRHKITKRGQNVTFRCDPISEHNRLYWYRQTLGQGPEFLTYFQNEAQLEKSRLLSDRFSAERPKGSFSTLEIQRTEQGDSAMYLCASSLQGAVGNTIYFGEGSWLTVV.

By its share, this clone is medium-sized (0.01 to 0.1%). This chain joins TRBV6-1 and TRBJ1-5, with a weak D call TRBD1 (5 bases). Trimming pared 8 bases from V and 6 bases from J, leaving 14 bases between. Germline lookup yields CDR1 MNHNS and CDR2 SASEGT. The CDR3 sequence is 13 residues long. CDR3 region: CASLQGDIQPQHF. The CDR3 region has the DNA TGTGCCAGCTTGCAGGGTGACATTCAGCCCCAGCATTTT.

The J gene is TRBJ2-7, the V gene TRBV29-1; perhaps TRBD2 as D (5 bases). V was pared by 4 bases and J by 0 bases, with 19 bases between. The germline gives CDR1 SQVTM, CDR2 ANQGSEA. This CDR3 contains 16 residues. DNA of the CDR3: TGCAGCGTTGCCTCACTTCGTGGGGAGCGCTCCTACGAGCAGTACTTC. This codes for CSVASLRGERSYEQYF.